The following is a T cell receptor (beta chain) sequence with its context. Participants were aged about 18 to 90 years, lived in 20 to 30 US areas, and enrolled virtually. It was within 2 weeks before study entry that exposed participants met a COVID-19 case. The data are from a study of blood T cell repertoires in COVID-19. Study context: The United States, Italy and Spain supplied acute and convalescent COVID-19 samples.

Using immunoSEQ multiplex PCR, the repertoire was profiled, and TCRdb retains in-frame clones only, with some absent. The sample has some 190,000 clones, about 80% seen once. CDR1 and CDR2 from the germline V gene are LNHDA and SQIVND (reference sequence). The CDR3 is 13 residues long. The germline V and J ends were trimmed by 8 bases and 14 bases, with 21 bases remaining between them. This receptor was identified in a man aged 60 to 75 who had been exposed to COVID-19. Sequenced material: PBMCs or T cells enriched from blood (not recorded which). This sequence joins TRBV19 and TRBJ1-4; D perhaps matches TRBD1 (6 bases). The DNA of the CDR3 is TGTGCCAGTTCCCGGACAGCACTCCTCGGGCTGTTTTTT. Amino acid sequence: CASSRTALLGLFF.